The 29 T cell receptor beta chains below were found in one sample sequenced in a study of technical replicates of blood from a few donors. Some clones are missing from TCRdb's copy, which holds only in-frame ones; the method was immunoSEQ multiplex PCR. The data hold about 81,000 clones, with approximately 94% observed a single time. The sample consisted of T cells isolated from PBMCs. The receptors derive from a human donor in good health.

The table lists this clone with a few counts. The chain recombines TRBV4-3 with TRBJ1-5, with 9 bases fitting TRBD1. The ends lost 0 bases at V and 6 bases at J; junction bases unmatched: 6. Looked up from germline, CDR1 is LGHNA and CDR2 is YSLEER. This CDR3 region has 16 residues. CDR3 sequence: CASSQEIRDRVQPQHF. The CDR3 nucleotides read TGCGCCAGCAGCCAAGAAATACGGGACAGGGTTCAGCCCCAGCATTTT.

The chain links TRBV10-3 to TRBJ2-1; TRBD2 agrees at 11 bases. CDR3 size: 15 residues. Looked up from germline, CDR1 is ENHRY and CDR2 is SYGVKD. J gave up 7 bases and V 2 bases, and 4 bases lay outside the gene matches. The CDR3, as DNA: TGTGCCATCAGTGAGGCCCTAGCGGGAGGTAATGAGCAGTTCTTC. It specifies CAISEALAGGNEQFF.

This chain joins TRBV5-1 and TRBJ1-5; 10 positions match TRBD1. Germline CDR1 is SGHRS and CDR2 is YFSETQ. The CDR3 sequence is 14 residues long. Unmatched junction bases numbered 3, after V lost 0 bases and J lost 9 bases. In DNA, the CDR3 is TGCGCCAGCAGCTTGGAGGGACAGGGGACGCCCCAGCATTTT. Amino acids: CASSLEGQGTPQHF. Full variable domain (outside the CDR3, taken from reference TRBV5-1 and TRBJ1-5): KAGVTQTPRYLIKTRGQQVTLSCSPISGHRSVSWYQQTPGQGLQFLFEYFSETQRNKGNFPGRFSGRQFSNSRSEMNVSTLELGDSALYLCASSLEGQGTPQHFGDGTRLSIL.

In nucleotides, the CDR3 is TGTGCCAGCACCGAAGGACACCCCAATCAGCCCCAGCATTTT. This sequence encodes CASTEGHPNQPQHF. This chain uses TRBV2 with TRBJ1-5; TRBD1 might be the D (5 bases). Per germline, CDR1 SNHLY and CDR2 FYNNEI. The length of the CDR3 is 14 residues. Trimming removed 7 bases from V and 3 bases from J, with 13 bases in between.

The genes are TRBV2 and TRBJ1-1; D not certain. Looked up from germline, CDR1 is SNHLY and CDR2 is FYNNEI. There are 13 residues in the CDR3. The germline V and J ends were trimmed by 6 bases and 1 base, with 9 bases remaining between them. CDR3 bases: TGTGCCAGCAGCGTAGAAGAGAACACTGAAGCTTTCTTT. It encodes CASSVEENTEAFF.

This clone was picked up one time. The V call is TRBV11-2, the J call TRBJ2-5, with D possibly being TRBD1 (5 bases). Germline V lookup: CDR1 SGHAT, CDR2 FQNNGV. The CDR3 is 14 amino acids. With 5 bases removed from V and 1 base from J, the gap between germline ends came to 11 bases. DNA for the CDR3: TGTGCCAGCAGCATTCGACAGTCCCAAGAGACCCAGTACTTC. Translation: CASSIRQSQETQYF.

V usage is TRBV7-9 and J usage is TRBJ2-3, with D possibly being TRBD2 (5 bases). This CDR3 is 15 amino acids long. Germline V CDR1 and CDR2: SEHNR, FQNEAQ (reference sequence). Trimming took off 1 base at V and 0 bases at J, with 8 bases between the two ends. CDR3 residues: CASSLGAVSTDTQYF. The CDR3 DNA follows: TGTGCCAGCAGCTTAGGAGCGGTAAGCACAGATACGCAGTATTTT. Looking up the rest from reference TRBV7-9 and TRBJ2-3 gives the full variable domain: DTGVSQNPRHKITKRGQNVTFRCDPISEHNRLYWYRQTLGQGPEFLTYFQNEAQLEKSRLLSDRFSAERPKGSFSTLEIQRTEQGDSAMYLCASSLGAVSTDTQYFGPGTRLTVL.

This chain uses TRBV30 with TRBJ1-1; D is undetermined. The CDR3 runs to 11 residues. Germline lookup yields CDR1 GTSNPN and CDR2 SVGIG (reference sequence). V was cut by 5 bases and J by 0 bases, with 4 bases left in between. The CDR3 bases are TGTGCCTGGCAGTTGAACACTGAAGCTTTCTTT. Translation: CAWQLNTEAFF.

This chain joins TRBV28 and TRBJ1-3; possibly TRBD1 for D (5 bases). The CDR3 extends over 14 amino acids. Trimming removed 3 bases at V and 2 bases at J, with 8 bases between. CDR1 and CDR2 (germline): MDHEN, SYDVKM. The CDR3 here is CASSLAGTGNTIYF. CDR3 DNA sequence: TGTGCCAGCAGTTTGGCAGGGACTGGAAACACCATATATTTT. Filled out from reference TRBV28 and TRBJ1-3, the complete variable domain reads DVKVTQSSRYLVKRTGEKVFLECVQDMDHENMFWYRQDPGLGLRLIYFSYDVKMKEKGDIPEGYSVSREKKERFSLILESASTNQTSMYLCASSLAGTGNTIYFGEGSWLTVV.

The genes are TRBV6-6 and TRBJ2-7; no clear D gene. This CDR3 contains 14 residues. V gave up 4 bases and J gave up 2 bases, with 12 bases separating them. Per the germline V gene, CDR1 is MNHNY and CDR2 is SVGAGI (reference sequence). DNA of the CDR3: TGTGCCAGCAGTTTGAGACTCCTTACCTACGAGCAGTACTTC. Encoded protein: CASSLRLLTYEQYF.

This clone came up a few times. This CDR3 reads CSVGPLAGGTGELFF. In nucleotides, the CDR3 is TGCAGCGTGGGGCCGCTAGCGGGAGGAACCGGGGAGCTGTTTTTT. The chain carries TRBV29-1 and TRBJ2-2; 11 bases map to TRBD2. This CDR3 contains 15 residues. The trim removed 6 bases at V and 5 bases at J, leaving 8 bases unmatched. Germline-derived CDR1 and CDR2 are SQVTM and ANQGSEA.

This clone was observed a single time. V usage is TRBV7-2 and J usage is TRBJ1-4, with 8 bases aligning to TRBD1. The CDR3 runs 16 residues. The J segment lost 2 bases and the V segment lost 4 bases, leaving 6 bases of the junction unmatched. Germline V gives CDR1 SGHTA, CDR2 FQGNSA. The DNA of the CDR3 is TGTGCCAGCAGCTCCAGACCAGGGGGCACTAATGAAAAACTGTTTTTT. It yields the protein CASSSRPGGTNEKLFF.

This chain links TRBV10-3 with TRBJ2-5; the match to TRBD2 covers 8 bases. This CDR3 is 14 amino acids long. V shed 2 bases, J shed 9 bases, and the junction held 8 bases outside the gene matches. Per germline, CDR1 ENHRY and CDR2 SYGVKD. In DNA form, the CDR3 reads TGTGCCATCAGTGAGGTCGTTAGCGGGATACCCCAGTACTTC. Protein product: CAISEVVSGIPQYF.

CDR3 region: CASSQELAGWYEQYF. The CDR3 region has the DNA TGCGCCAGCAGCCAAGAGCTAGCGGGGTGGTACGAGCAGTACTTC. V gene TRBV4-3 combines with J gene TRBJ2-7, with TRBD2 identical over 9 bases. The CDR3 loop spans 15 amino acids. Germline V gives CDR1 LGHNA, CDR2 YSLEER. J lost 4 bases, V lost 0 bases, and 4 bases had no gene match.

V usage is TRBV5-1 and J usage is TRBJ2-3; D may be TRBD1 (5 bases). Trimming cost V 0 bases and J 5 bases, with 16 bases left between them. CDR3 length: 16 amino acids. CDR1 is SGHRS, CDR2 YFSETQ, per germline. This CDR3 reads CASSLVGQGGRDTQYF. The CDR3 DNA is TGCGCCAGCAGCTTGGTAGGGCAGGGCGGCCGAGATACGCAGTATTTT. Full variable domain (rest looked up from reference TRBV5-1 and TRBJ2-3): KAGVTQTPRYLIKTRGQQVTLSCSPISGHRSVSWYQQTPGQGLQFLFEYFSETQRNKGNFPGRFSGRQFSNSRSEMNVSTLELGDSALYLCASSLVGQGGRDTQYFGPGTRLTVL.

This clone has a single count. This sequence joins TRBV2 and TRBJ2-5, with 7 bases identical to TRBD1. With 4 bases clipped from V and 2 bases from J, the junction kept 1 base outside the gene matches. The CDR3 sequence is 13 residues long. The germline CDR1 and CDR2 sequences are SNHLY and FYNNEI. This chain's CDR3 is CASSGDRQETQYF. CDR3 DNA: TGTGCCAGCAGTGGGGACAGACAAGAGACCCAGTACTTC.

Concerning this clone itself: One end of the junction varies from germline; a read error may be responsible. The rearrangement links TRBV7-7 to TRBJ2-7; tentatively, D is TRBD1 (6 bases). CDR1 and CDR2 (germline): SSHAT, FNYEAQ (reference sequence). This CDR3 has 16 amino acids. DNA of the CDR3: TGTGCTAGCAGCGGACGCATTACAGGGACCGACTACGAGCAGTACTTC. Translated: CASSGRITGTDYEQYF.

This rearrangement joins TRBV9 to TRBJ2-1; D ambiguous. The germline gives CDR1 SGDLS, CDR2 YYNGEE. This CDR3 comprises 14 residues. V gave up 0 bases and J gave up 5 bases, with 9 bases separating them. CDR3 protein: CASSVESDNNEQFF. In DNA, the CDR3 is TGTGCCAGCAGCGTAGAAAGTGACAACAATGAGCAGTTCTTC.

V is TRBV6-6 and J is TRBJ1-1; D gene ambiguous. Germline values: CDR1 MNHNY, CDR2 SVGAGI (reference sequence). The V end lost 6 bases, the J end lost 8 bases, and 13 bases lay between the germline ends. CDR3 size: 12 residues. CDR3 sequence: CASSLSSVEAFF. CDR3 nucleotides: TGTGCCAGCAGCCTAAGCTCCGTGGAAGCTTTCTTT.

The chain carries TRBV5-4 and TRBJ2-1, with 11 bases lining up with TRBD2. The CDR3 is 15 amino acids. The V segment lost 4 bases and the J segment 9 bases; nucleotides outside the gene matches: 9. Germline V gene sequence: CDR1 SGHNT, CDR2 YYREEE (reference sequence). CDR3 bases: TGTGCCAGCAGCCACGGGACTAGCGGAGGGAGTGAGCAGTTCTTC. It yields the protein CASSHGTSGGSEQFF.

The V call is TRBV6-5, the J call TRBJ1-2; 7 bases are shared with TRBD1. The CDR3 sequence is 16 residues long. Trimming removed 0 bases from V and 0 bases from J; junction bases left unmatched: 4. The germline CDR1 and CDR2 sequences are MNHEY and SVGAGI. The DNA for the CDR3 is TGTGCCAGCAGTTACTCTACAGGGGAAGCTAACTATGGCTACACCTTC. Amino acid sequence: CASSYSTGEANYGYTF.

The CDR3 loop is CASSQDNRGGQPQHF. CDR3 DNA sequence: TGCGCCAGCAGCCAAGATAACAGGGGAGGTCAGCCCCAGCATTTT. The chain recombines TRBV4-1 with TRBJ1-5, with 7 bases fitting TRBD1. Germline V CDR1 and CDR2: MGHRA, YSYEKL. The V segment lost 0 bases and the J segment 6 bases; nucleotides outside the gene matches: 5. The CDR3 totals 15 residues.

The rearrangement joins TRBV5-6 to TRBJ2-4; 11 bases align to TRBD2. The CDR3 sequence is 16 residues long. V dropped 4 bases and J dropped 8; count of bases not matched to a gene: 11. Germline assignment: CDR1 SGHDT and CDR2 YYEEEE. The CDR3 sequence is CASSASLAGGFDIQYF. The DNA for the CDR3 is TGTGCCAGCAGCGCGAGTCTAGCGGGAGGATTTGACATTCAGTACTTC.

This chain links TRBV5-1 with TRBJ2-3; a possible D gene is TRBD2 (5 bases). V was trimmed by 5 bases and J by 4 bases, leaving 8 bases between them. The germline V gene encodes CDR1 SGHRS and CDR2 YFSETQ. The CDR3 spans 12 residues. The CDR3: CASSVGADTQYF. CDR3 nucleotides: TGCGCCAGCAGTGTGGGAGCAGATACGCAGTATTTT.

The chain uses TRBV5-4 and TRBJ1-1; no clear D gene. The CDR3 consists of 13 residues. Germline V gives CDR1 SGHNT, CDR2 YYREEE (reference sequence). V dropped 4 bases and J dropped 1 base, with 8 bases sitting between them. DNA for the CDR3: TGTGCCAGCAGCGCATACAAGAACACTGAAGCTTTCTTT. It encodes CASSAYKNTEAFF.

This chain links TRBV4-3 with TRBJ2-1, with TRBD2 matching 12 bases. Germline V lookup: CDR1 LGHNA, CDR2 YSLEER. The CDR3 is 18 residues long. The V segment lost 4 bases and the J segment 7 bases; nucleotides outside the gene matches: 14. The DNA of the CDR3 is TGCGCCAGCAGCCCGCAACCGAGGACTAGCGGGATGGCAAATGAGCAGTTCTTC. It specifies CASSPQPRTSGMANEQFF.

V gene TRBV19 combines with J gene TRBJ1-1, with 9 bases matching TRBD1. CDR3 length: 10 residues. V was clipped by 8 bases and J by 8 bases; unmatched bases: 0. Germline CDR1 reads LNHDA; CDR2 reads SQIVND (reference sequence). In nucleotides, the CDR3 is TGTGCCAGTGGGACAGGGGAAGCTTTCTTT. Its translation is CASGTGEAFF.

This rearrangement joins TRBV30 to TRBJ2-7, with D possibly TRBD1 on 6 matching bases. This CDR3 contains 13 residues. Per germline, CDR1 GTSNPN and CDR2 SVGIG (reference sequence). V shed 5 bases and J shed 0 bases, with 11 bases lying between them. The CDR3 loop is CAWDGQYSYEQYF. In DNA form, the CDR3 reads TGTGCCTGGGACGGACAGTACTCCTACGAGCAGTACTTC. Complete variable domain (other parts from reference TRBV30 and TRBJ2-7): SQTIHQWPATLVQPVGSPLSLECTVEGTSNPNLYWYRQAAGRGLQLLFYSVGIGQISSEVPQNLSASRPQDRQFILSSKKLLLSDSGFYLCAWDGQYSYEQYFGPGTRLTVT.

This chain links TRBV5-6 with TRBJ2-5; 8 nucleotides agree with TRBD2. Losses at the gene ends were 0 bases for V and 2 bases for J; bases not matched to a gene: 3. CDR3 size: 15 residues. Germline lookup yields CDR1 SGHDT and CDR2 YYEEEE. In nucleotides, the CDR3 is TGTGCCAGCAGCTTGGTAGCGGGAATACAAGAGACCCAGTACTTC. This gives the protein CASSLVAGIQETQYF.